One sample yielded the 16 T cell receptor beta chains listed below, sequenced in a study of beta chain features in type 1 diabetes. As every portion of the isolated RNA was reverse transcribed, the sequencing read expressed TCRB transcripts. Here immunoSEQ multiplex PCR was the method, and the copy in TCRdb shows in-frame clones only, minus some. The sample consists of about 470,000 clones, 30% of them appearing once. Material for sequencing was naive CD4+ T cells from blood. The receptors originated from a man aged 18 to 30 in good health.

This clone has a handful of counts. The V and J genes are TRBV15 and TRBJ2-7; 8 nucleotides match TRBD1. Germline values: CDR1 LNHNV, CDR2 YYDKDF (reference sequence). The CDR3 loop spans 14 amino acids. Losses at the gene ends were 3 bases for V and 4 bases for J; bases not matched to a gene: 5. The DNA for the CDR3 is TGTGCCACCAGCAGCCGGGACAGGACTTACGAGCAGTACTTC. It codes for CATSSRDRTYEQYF.

This clone has just a few counts. The chain uses TRBV10-3 and TRBJ2-1; a weak D match, TRBD2 (5 bases). This CDR3 region has 15 residues. CDR1 ENHRY and CDR2 SYGVKD come from the germline V gene. Between the trimmed V and J ends, which lost 0 bases and 16 bases, there was a span of 22 bases. CDR3 sequence reads: CAISESLEVRGLIFF. CDR3 DNA sequence: TGTGCCATCAGTGAGTCCTTGGAGGTCCGTGGTTTAATCTTCTTC.

The chain is built from TRBV29-1 and TRBJ1-2; no reliable D call. Germline values: CDR1 SQVTM, CDR2 ANQGSEA. This CDR3 spans 13 amino acids. V lost 4 bases to trimming and J lost 2 bases, with 11 bases between them. The CDR3, as DNA: TGCAGCGTTGTGGAGGTTTCCAACTATGGCTACACCTTC. Translating gives CSVVEVSNYGYTF.

V is TRBV11-2 and J is TRBJ1-2; 9 bases are shared with TRBD1. Germline V lookup: CDR1 SGHAT, CDR2 FQNNGV. The CDR3 consists of 14 residues. Trimming cost V 4 bases and J 8 bases; bases outside gene matches: 8. CDR3 amino acids: CASSSTGTGNGYTF. The CDR3 nucleotides read TGTGCCAGCAGCTCCACCGGGACAGGGAACGGCTACACCTTC.

This clone was seen once. V and J are TRBV25-1 and TRBJ2-3, with 8 bases identical to TRBD1. Per germline, CDR1 MGHDK and CDR2 SYGVNS. CDR3 length equals 15 residues. Trimming removed 5 bases from V and 0 bases from J; junction bases left unmatched: 4. The CDR3 DNA sequence: TGTGCCAGCAGTTCCTGGACAGGGAGCACAGATACGCAGTATTTT. Encoded protein: CASSSWTGSTDTQYF.

This clone was seen a handful of times. The rearrangement links TRBV30 to TRBJ2-7; 12 nucleotides line up with TRBD2. After removal of 0 bases from V and 6 bases from J, the junction contained 6 bases not matched to a gene. The CDR3 covers 15 residues. In germline, CDR1 is GTSNPN, CDR2 SVGIG (reference sequence). The CDR3 reads CAWSVSWTSGTEQYF. Here the CDR3 DNA reads TGTGCCTGGAGTGTATCCTGGACTAGCGGGACCGAGCAGTACTTC.

This clone was counted only a few times. The chain uses TRBV14 and TRBJ2-7; D gene ambiguous. The CDR3 extends over 12 amino acids. Germline CDR1 is SGHDN and CDR2 is FVKESK. V was shortened by 3 bases and J by 3 bases, with 6 bases between the two germline ends. DNA for the CDR3: TGTGCCAGCAGCCACGGATTCTACGAGCAGTACTTC. It translates to CASSHGFYEQYF.

V and J are TRBV5-1 and TRBJ2-2, with 7 nucleotides matching TRBD2. V shed 4 bases and J 2 bases; nucleotides not matched to a gene: 5. CDR3 length: 15 amino acids. Germline lookup yields CDR1 SGHRS and CDR2 YFSETQ. The CDR3 spells CASSRLAENTGELFF. CDR3 nucleotides: TGCGCCAGCAGCAGGCTAGCGGAAAACACCGGGGAGCTGTTTTTT.

This clone has just a few counts. CDR3 sequence (DNA): TGTGCCATCAGTGAGTACGGTAGCGGGATCTCCTACGAGCAGTACTTC. Residues: CAISEYGSGISYEQYF. The chain couples TRBV10-3 to TRBJ2-7; TRBD2 aligns across 8 bases. The V and J ends lost 1 base and 0 bases, in that order; junction bases with no gene match: 5. CDR3 length: 16 amino acids. Germline V CDR1 and CDR2: ENHRY, SYGVKD.

The rearrangement uses TRBV5-6 and TRBJ2-7, with a tentative D call TRBD1 (5 bases). With 2 bases removed from V and 2 bases from J, the gap between germline ends came to 11 bases. Germline CDR1 is SGHDT and CDR2 is YYEEEE. The length of the CDR3 is 14 residues. CDR3 bases: TGTGCCAGCAGCTTTTGGGTAGGGGCCTACGAGCAGTACTTC. As protein: CASSFWVGAYEQYF.

In its sample, this clone was seen a few times. The V call is TRBV4-1, the J call TRBJ1-4, with D possibly being TRBD1 (5 bases). Per germline, CDR1 MGHRA and CDR2 YSYEKL. The CDR3 has 16 residues. Trimming pared 5 bases from V and 8 bases from J, leaving 21 bases between. The CDR3 protein is CASSTSKGTYSEKLFF. CDR3 nucleotide sequence: TGCGCCAGCAGCACTTCGAAGGGGACGTACTCCGAAAAACTGTTTTTT.

The chain has TRBV2 and TRBJ2-3; D unresolved. The CDR3 sequence is 12 residues long. Germline V gene lookup returns CDR1 SNHLY and CDR2 FYNNEI. V gave up 3 bases and J gave up 10 bases, with 11 bases separating them. The chain's CDR3 is CASSDITFAQYF. The CDR3, as DNA: TGTGCCAGCAGTGATATTACTTTCGCGCAGTATTTT.

V and J are TRBV19 and TRBJ1-1; D is uncertain. Germline V gene lookup returns CDR1 LNHDA and CDR2 SQIVND (reference sequence). Trimming cost V 5 bases and J 1 base, with 8 bases left between them. The CDR3 extends over 13 amino acids. The DNA of the CDR3 is TGTGCCAGTAGTCCCCGAGGGAACACTGAAGCTTTCTTT. Translation: CASSPRGNTEAFF.

This clone has just a few counts. The CDR3 is CASMSQGRGNTIYF. The CDR3 bases are TGTGCCAGCATGTCGCAGGGGAGAGGAAACACCATATATTTT. The rearrangement uses TRBV9 and TRBJ1-3; TRBD1 is a possible D gene (6 bases). Germline V lookup: CDR1 SGDLS, CDR2 YYNGEE. There are 14 residues in the CDR3. The germline V and J ends were trimmed by 6 bases and 4 bases, with 14 bases remaining between them. Full variable domain (remainder filled in from reference TRBV9 and TRBJ1-3): DSGVTQTPKHLITATGQRVTLRCSPRSGDLSVYWYQQSLDQGLQFLIQYYNGEERAKGNILERFSAQQFPDLHSELNLSSLELGDSALYFCASMSQGRGNTIYFGEGSWLTVV.

The chain is built from TRBV30 and TRBJ1-2, with no clear D. Germline V gene data show CDR1 as GTSNPN and CDR2 as SVGIG (reference sequence). The CDR3 extends over 13 amino acids. V was cut by 0 bases and J by 8 bases, with 13 bases left in between. CDR3 sequence reads: CAWSVRASLGYTF. The CDR3 nucleotides are TGTGCCTGGAGTGTACGGGCATCCTTGGGCTACACCTTC.

This clone was seen a few times. This rearrangement joins TRBV30 to TRBJ2-2, with 7 nucleotides matching TRBD1. V dropped 4 bases and J dropped 3; count of bases not matched to a gene: 11. CDR3 size: 16 residues. Germline loops: CDR1 GTSNPN, CDR2 SVGIG (reference sequence). The CDR3, as DNA: TGTGCCTGGAAACGGAAGGGGGCTATCGACACCGGGGAGCTGTTTTTT. This sequence encodes CAWKRKGAIDTGELFF. Full variable domain (remainder filled in from reference TRBV30 and TRBJ2-2): SQTIHQWPATLVQPVGSPLSLECTVEGTSNPNLYWYRQAAGRGLQLLFYSVGIGQISSEVPQNLSASRPQDRQFILSSKKLLLSDSGFYLCAWKRKGAIDTGELFFGEGSRLTVL.